The source of this T cell receptor beta chain is a study of blood T cell repertoires in COVID-19. Study overall: Acute and convalescent COVID-19 specimens originated in the United States, Italy and Spain. PBMCs, B-cell-depleted T cells, or T cells provided the cDNA or gDNA that made up the material.

Trimming took 0 bases from V and 7 from J, leaving 18 bases between them. Germline lookup yields CDR1 LNHDA and CDR2 SQIVND (reference sequence). This CDR3 comprises 16 residues. Original processing notes: From reference gene primer amplification, estimates of nucleated cell counts were derived. Method: immunoSEQ multiplex PCR; TCRdb's copy keeps in-frame clones and lacks some. D and trimming were read from the DNA, whereas the V and J calls and clone size are those reported in that table. This table holds around 260,000 clones, about 87% found once. V usage is TRBV19 and J usage is TRBJ1-1; D perhaps matches TRBD1 (6 bases). The source is a man between 60 and 75 years old who had recovered from COVID-19. The sequenced sample was peripheral blood. Here the CDR3 reads CASSIDGQLLFGEAFF. In nucleotides, the CDR3 is TGTGCCAGTAGTATAGACGGACAGCTCCTTTTTGGTGAAGCTTTCTTT.